This T cell receptor (beta chain) was sequenced in a study of shared clonotypes between healthy human individuals. Study information: Donor ages ranged 18 to 49 years: a couple of women, a few men.

Sorted subsets were amplified in replicate PCRs using around 220 ng DNA, 30,000 to 35,000 T cell genomes. Produced via immunoSEQ multiplex PCR; TCRdb's table is partial and in-frame only. The sample yields 2 million or so clones, about 95% seen once. The naive CD8 population came from CD45RO-negative cells selected for CCR7, without terminally differentiated effector memory CD45RA+ cells. Trimming took 0 bases from V and 7 from J, leaving 11 bases between them. Germline V CDR1 and CDR2: SGDLS, YYNGEE. This CDR3 has 14 amino acids. This sequence was found in a young man in good health. This rearrangement joins TRBV9 to TRBJ2-1; D unclear. What was sequenced was naive CD8+ T cells sorted from blood. CDR3 nucleotide sequence: TGTGCCAGCAGCGTAGGTTACGGGTGGAATGAGCAGTTCTTC. Protein sequence: CASSVGYGWNEQFF.